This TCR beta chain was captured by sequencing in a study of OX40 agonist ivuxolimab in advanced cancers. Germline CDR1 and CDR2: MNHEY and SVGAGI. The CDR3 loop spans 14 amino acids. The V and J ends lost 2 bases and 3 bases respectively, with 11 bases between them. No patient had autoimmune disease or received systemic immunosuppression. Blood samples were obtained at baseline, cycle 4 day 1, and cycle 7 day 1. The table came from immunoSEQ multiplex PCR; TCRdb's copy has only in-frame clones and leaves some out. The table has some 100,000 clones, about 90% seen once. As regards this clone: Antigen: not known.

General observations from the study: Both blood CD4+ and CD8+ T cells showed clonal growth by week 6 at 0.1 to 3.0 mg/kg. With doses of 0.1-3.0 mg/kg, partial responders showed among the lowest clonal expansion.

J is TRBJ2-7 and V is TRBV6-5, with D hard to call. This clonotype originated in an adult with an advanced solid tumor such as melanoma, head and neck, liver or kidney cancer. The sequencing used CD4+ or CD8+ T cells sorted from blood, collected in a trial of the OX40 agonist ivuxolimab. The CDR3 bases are TGTGCCAGCAGTTACCTATTGGCCGGCTACGAGCAGTACTTC. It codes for CASSYLLAGYEQYF.